This TCR beta chain was sequenced during a study of blood T cell repertoires in COVID-19. For the study at large: Specimens from acute and convalescent COVID-19 originated in the United States, Italy and Spain. PBMCs, B-cell-depleted T cells, or T cells were the source of the cDNA or gDNA that made up the material.

The authors' processing: Reference gene primer amplification gave estimated nucleated cell counts. Produced via immunoSEQ multiplex PCR; TCRdb's table is partial and in-frame only. The V and J calls and the clone size are those of that table, but D and trimming were determined from the DNA. The sample has roughly 500,000 clones; 89% are singletons. This CDR3 is 16 amino acids long. With 1 base removed from V and 5 bases from J, the gap between germline ends came to 15 bases. In germline, CDR1 is SGHVS, CDR2 FQNEAQ. Seattle enrolled patients during active infection and tracked them longitudinally. The V call is TRBV7-8, the J call TRBJ1-3, with a weak D call TRBD1 (5 bases). The sequenced material came from peripheral blood. The sequence was collected from a man aged 18 to 30 with COVID-19, enrolled during active disease. CDR3 DNA: TGTGCCAGCAGCTTAGGGTTGGCCAGGGATCGAAACACCATATATTTT. Translated, it gives CASSLGLARDRNTIYF. The variable domain in full, completed from reference TRBV7-8 and TRBJ1-3, reads GAGVSQSPRYKVAKRGQDVALRCDPISGHVSLFWYQQALGQGPEFLTYFQNEAQLDKSGLPSDRFFAERPEGSVSTLKIQRTQQEDSAVYLCASSLGLARDRNTIYFGEGSWLTVV.